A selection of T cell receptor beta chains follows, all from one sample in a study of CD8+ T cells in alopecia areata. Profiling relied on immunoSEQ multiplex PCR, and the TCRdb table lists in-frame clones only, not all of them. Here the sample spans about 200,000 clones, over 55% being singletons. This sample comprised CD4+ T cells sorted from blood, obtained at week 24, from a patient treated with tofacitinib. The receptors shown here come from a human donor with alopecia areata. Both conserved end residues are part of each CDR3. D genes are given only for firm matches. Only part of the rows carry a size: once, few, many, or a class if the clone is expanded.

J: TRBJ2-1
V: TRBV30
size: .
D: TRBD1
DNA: TGTGCCTGGGATACTAAAGGGACAGGGTCTAATGAGCAGTTCTTC
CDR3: CAWDTKGTGSNEQFF

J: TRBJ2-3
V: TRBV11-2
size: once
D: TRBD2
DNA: TGTGCCAGCAGCTTACCTGTCGGGGGGGCCGCAGATACGCAGTATTTT
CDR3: CASSLPVGGAADTQYF

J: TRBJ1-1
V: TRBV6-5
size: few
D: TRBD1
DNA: TGTGCCAGCAGTACGGACAGGGGTGGCACTGAAGCTTTCTTT
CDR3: CASSTDRGGTEAFF

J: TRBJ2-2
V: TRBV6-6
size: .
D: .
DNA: TGTGCCAGCACCCTAACCGGACAAATCACCGGGGAGCTGTTTTTT
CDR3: CASTLTGQITGELFF

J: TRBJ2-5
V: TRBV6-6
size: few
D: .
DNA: TGTGCCAGCAGTTATGGGATGGGGCCACCACAAGAGACCCAGTACTTC
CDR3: CASSYGMGPPQETQYF

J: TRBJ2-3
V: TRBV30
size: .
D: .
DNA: TGTGCCTGGAGTGTCAGGGCGGGATCAGATACGCAGTATTTT
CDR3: CAWSVRAGSDTQYF

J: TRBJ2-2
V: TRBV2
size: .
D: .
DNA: TGTGCCAGCAGTGAACAGGGGCCCGGGGAGCTGTTTTTT
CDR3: CASSEQGPGELFF

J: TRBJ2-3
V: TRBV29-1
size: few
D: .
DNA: TGCAGCGTTGGAGACAGAACTCTCACAGATACGCAGTATTTT
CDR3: CSVGDRTLTDTQYF

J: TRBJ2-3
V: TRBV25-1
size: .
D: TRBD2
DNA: TGTGCCAGCTCTCGACGGGGGGATCACACAGATACGCAGTATTTT
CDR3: CASSRRGDHTDTQYF

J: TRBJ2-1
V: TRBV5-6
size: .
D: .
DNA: TGTGCCAGCAGCCCCATGGGGATCTACAATGAGCAGTTCTTC
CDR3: CASSPMGIYNEQFF

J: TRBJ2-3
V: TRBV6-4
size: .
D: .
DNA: TGTGCCAGCAGTGATAACGGGGGGCCAGATACGCAGTATTTT
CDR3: CASSDNGGPDTQYF

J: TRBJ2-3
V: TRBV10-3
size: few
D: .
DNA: TGTGCCATCAGGGGGGGCGGCGCAGATACGCAGTATTTT
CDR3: CAIRGGGADTQYF

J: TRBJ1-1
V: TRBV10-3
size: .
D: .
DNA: TGTGCCACCAGGGGTGGGAACACTGAAGCTTTCTTT
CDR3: CATRGGNTEAFF